The present T cell receptor (beta chain) was sequenced within a study of Graves' ophthalmopathy and Graves' hyperthyroidism. The junction had 2 bases not matched to a gene; V was cut back by 2 bases and J by 4 bases. The CDR3 has 15 amino acids. Researchers took RNA transcripts and amplified TCR beta CDR3 regions from them. RT-PCR was first run with HTBI primers, then multiplex PCR in a second round. TCRdb independently ran MiXCR on the multiplex PCR reads; one entry per CDR3 protein. The repertoire holds some 150,000 distinct CDR3 sequences, with under 45% as singletons. This clonotype appeared many times.

V and J are TRBV12-3 or TRBV12-4 and TRBJ2-4; 10 bases map to TRBD1. The receptor was isolated from a man younger than 40 with Graves' ophthalmopathy. Material for sequencing was peripheral blood. The CDR3 sequence: CASSLRTGGKNIQYF. DNA of the CDR3: TGTGCCAGCAGTTTAAGGACAGGGGGAAAAAACATTCAGTACTTC.